Listed below are T cell receptor beta chains from one sample, sequenced in a study of technical replicates of blood from a handful of donors. Some clones are missing from TCRdb's copy, which holds only in-frame ones; the method was immunoSEQ multiplex PCR. The sample yields 60,000 to 80,000 clones, 80% to 95% seen once. The sample consisted of PBMCs. All receptors come from a human donor in good health. Some clones in this sample may be carry-over from other donors' samples. Each CDR3 is given with its conserved first and last residue. D genes are given only for firm matches. Where a row states a size, it is once, few, many or the class of an expanded clone; other rows omit it.

d_call,clone_size,v_call,j_call,cdr3_nt,cdr3_aa
.,medium-sized,TRBV18,TRBJ1-1,TGTGCCAGCTCACCACGGCAGGGAGAAGCTTTCTTT,CASSPRQGEAFF
TRBD1,.,TRBV19,TRBJ1-1,TGTGCCAGTAGTATGCGACAGGGTGAAGCTTTCTTT,CASSMRQGEAFF
.,.,TRBV18,TRBJ1-2,TGTGCCAGCTCACCGATCGGGGAGGTCAACTATGGCTACACCTTC,CASSPIGEVNYGYTF
.,.,TRBV7-2,TRBJ2-7,TGTGCCACCCCGGGCTACGAGCAGTACTTC,CATPGYEQYF
TRBD1,.,TRBV7-2,TRBJ2-3,TGTGCCAGCAGCTTAACTCGGGACAGGGGCACAGATACGCAGTATTTT,CASSLTRDRGTDTQYF
TRBD1,.,TRBV4-1,TRBJ2-7,TGCGCCAGCAGCCAAGATTTCCCAGGGGGATCCTACGAGCAGTACTTC,CASSQDFPGGSYEQYF
TRBD1,.,TRBV5-4,TRBJ1-1,TGTGCCAGCAGCGGATTAAGGACAGGCCCTAACACTGAAGCTTTCTTT,CASSGLRTGPNTEAFF
.,.,TRBV19,TRBJ1-5,TGTGCCAGTAGAAGCGGAGATTATCAGCCCCAGCATTTT,CASRSGDYQPQHF
.,.,TRBV9,TRBJ2-2,TGTGCCAGCAGCGTAGACATCGGGGAGCTGTTTTTT,CASSVDIGELFF
TRBD2,.,TRBV4-2,TRBJ2-3,TGTGCCAGCAGCCAAGATCAGCGGGGAAGATTCTCAGATACGCAGTATTTT,CASSQDQRGRFSDTQYF
.,few,TRBV7-9,TRBJ1-5,TGTGCCAGCAGCTTCGGGTTCCAGCCCCAGCATTTT,CASSFGFQPQHF
TRBD2,once,TRBV5-6,TRBJ2-1,TGTGCCAGCAGCCTCTTAGCGGGAGTCGGGGGCAATGAGCAGTTCTTC,CASSLLAGVGGNEQFF
TRBD1,.,TRBV19,TRBJ1-5,TGTGCCAGTAGTAGGGACAGGGGCAATCAGCCCCAGCATTTT,CASSRDRGNQPQHF
.,.,TRBV19,TRBJ1-3,TGTGCCAGTAGTGCCGACAGACTCTCCTCTGGAAACACCATATATTTT,CASSADRLSSGNTIYF
.,.,TRBV7-9,TRBJ2-3,TGTGCCAGCAGCCAAACAGATACGCAGTATTTT,CASSQTDTQYF
TRBD1,.,TRBV6-4,TRBJ1-2,TGTGCCAGCAGTGACTCGACAGGGTCTCGTGGCTACACCTTC,CASSDSTGSRGYTF
.,.,TRBV4-1,TRBJ1-2,TGCGCCAGCAGCCATCCCCCCAGGGGCTATGGCTACACCTTC,CASSHPPRGYGYTF
.,once,TRBV2,TRBJ1-1,TGTGCCAGCAGTGAAGCCCTGACATCTGAAGCTTTCTTT,CASSEALTSEAFF
.,few,TRBV30,TRBJ1-2,TGTGCCTGGCGGGCGGGGAGTGGGAAAGGCTACACCTTC,CAWRAGSGKGYTF
TRBD1,.,TRBV5-6,TRBJ2-7,TGTGCCAGCAGCAGCCGTACAGGGGTCTACGAGCAGTACTTC,CASSSRTGVYEQYF
.,.,TRBV5-3,TRBJ2-7,TGTGCCAGAACCCCATCTAGCGCTAAATACGAGCAGTACTTC,CARTPSSAKYEQYF
.,.,TRBV13,TRBJ1-3,TGTGCCAGCAGCCTCCGGACACCAAGCTCTGGAAACACCATATATTTT,CASSLRTPSSGNTIYF
TRBD2,.,TRBV6-1,TRBJ2-3,TGTGCCAGCAGTGAAGTAGCGGGAGGGGTCACAGATACGCAGTATTTT,CASSEVAGGVTDTQYF
.,.,TRBV4-3,TRBJ2-3,TGCGCCAGCAGCCTCGGAGTAACTAGCACAGATACGCAGTATTTT,CASSLGVTSTDTQYF
.,.,TRBV25-1,TRBJ2-3,TGTGCCAGCACCTCCGCGGGACTTTCCTCCGATACGCAGTATTTT,CASTSAGLSSDTQYF
TRBD2,.,TRBV7-6,TRBJ2-1,TGTGCCAGCAGCCCCCCCTATGCGGGGGTAGAGCAGTTCTTC,CASSPPYAGVEQFF
.,.,TRBV7-2,TRBJ1-4,TGTGCCAGCAGCTTATTCGGTGCAACTAATGAAAAACTGTTTTTT,CASSLFGATNEKLFF
TRBD1,.,TRBV7-3,TRBJ1-3,TGTGCCAGCAGCTTAGCAGGGACAGGGGGCGAAAACACCATATATTTT,CASSLAGTGGENTIYF
.,.,TRBV7-2,TRBJ2-6,TGTGCCAGCAGCAACTCTCTGAGACGACAAAGTCGGGCCAACGTCCTGACTTTC,CASSNSLRRQSRANVLTF
.,.,TRBV2,TRBJ2-5,TGTGCCAGCAGTGAATTCCGAGAGACCCAGTACTTC,CASSEFRETQYF
.,.,TRBV7-2,TRBJ2-7,TGTGCCAGCAGCTTAATTAGCTCCTACGAGCAGTACTTC,CASSLISSYEQYF